Listed below are T cell receptor beta chains from one sample, sequenced in a study of glioma-infiltrating T cells. One entry per CDR3 protein results from TCRdb running MiXCR on the multiplex PCR reads. The table records 100,000 to 150,000 distinct CDR3 sequences, about 23% of them present only once. The material sequenced was glioma tissue, nonneoplastic brain tissue, or PBMCs (not recorded which). The receptors shown here come from a human donor with low-grade glioma or glioblastoma, undergoing nonglioma brain surgery, or in good health (not recorded which). Each CDR3 is given with its conserved first and last residue. D genes are given only for firm matches. Clone size is given for some rows only: seen once, a few or many times, or a class if the clone is expanded.

J gene: TRBJ1-3
clone size: .
D gene: .
V gene: TRBV29-1
CDR3 protein: CSVVVYTSAGGGRNTIYF
CDR3 DNA: TGCAGCGTTGTCGTCTATACCTCCGCTGGGGGCGGTCGGAACACCATATATTTT

J gene: TRBJ1-1
clone size: .
D gene: TRBD1
V gene: TRBV7-6
CDR3 protein: CASSPQGGQNTEAFF
CDR3 DNA: TGTGCCAGCAGCCCACAGGGGGGGCAGAACACTGAAGCTTTCTTT

J gene: TRBJ2-1
clone size: few
D gene: TRBD2
V gene: TRBV19
CDR3 protein: CASTGLAKNEQFF
CDR3 DNA: TGTGCCAGTACCGGACTAGCGAAAAATGAGCAGTTCTTC

J gene: TRBJ1-2
clone size: many
D gene: .
V gene: TRBV6-1
CDR3 protein: CASYQGTHGYTF
CDR3 DNA: TGTGCCAGCTACCAGGGTACGCATGGCTACACCTTC

J gene: TRBJ2-1
clone size: many
D gene: .
V gene: TRBV6-2/TRBV6-3
CDR3 protein: CASSSLGQYNEQFF
CDR3 DNA: TGTGCCAGCAGTTCCCTTGGACAGTACAATGAGCAGTTCTTC

J gene: TRBJ2-3
clone size: few
D gene: TRBD1
V gene: TRBV10-3
CDR3 protein: CAITPGTGGTDTQYF
CDR3 DNA: TGTGCCATCACTCCTGGGACAGGGGGGACAGATACGCAGTATTTT

J gene: TRBJ2-3
clone size: many
D gene: TRBD2
V gene: TRBV5-1
CDR3 protein: CASSSRLATSTDTQYF
CDR3 DNA: TGCGCCAGCAGCTCCCGACTAGCGACCAGCACAGATACGCAGTATTTT

J gene: TRBJ2-6
clone size: many
D gene: .
V gene: TRBV25-1
CDR3 protein: CASSDPGHSGANVLTF
CDR3 DNA: TGTGCCAGCAGTGACCCGGGGCACTCTGGGGCCAACGTCCTGACTTTC

J gene: TRBJ1-1
clone size: many
D gene: TRBD1
V gene: TRBV19
CDR3 protein: CASSAPGDRNTEAFF
CDR3 DNA: TGTGCCAGTAGTGCCCCCGGGGACAGGAACACTGAAGCTTTCTTT

J gene: TRBJ2-5
clone size: many
D gene: TRBD1
V gene: TRBV2
CDR3 protein: CASSVWDRRQETQYF
CDR3 DNA: TGTGCCAGCAGTGTTTGGGACAGGAGACAAGAGACCCAGTACTTC

J gene: TRBJ1-4
clone size: many
D gene: TRBD1
V gene: TRBV7-8
CDR3 protein: CASSYRGRDEKLFF
CDR3 DNA: TGTGCCAGCAGCTACAGGGGGCGTGATGAAAAACTGTTTTTT

J gene: TRBJ2-3
clone size: many
D gene: TRBD2
V gene: TRBV20-1
CDR3 protein: CSARPSGGDWDTQYF
CDR3 DNA: TGCAGTGCTCGGCCCAGCGGGGGAGATTGGGATACGCAGTATTTT

J gene: TRBJ1-2
clone size: many
D gene: TRBD1
V gene: TRBV7-2
CDR3 protein: CASSSTGGSPYGYTF
CDR3 DNA: TGTGCCAGCAGCTCTACAGGGGGCAGTCCCTATGGCTACACCTTC

J gene: TRBJ1-5
clone size: few
D gene: .
V gene: TRBV3-1
CDR3 protein: CASSQARGAEPQHF
CDR3 DNA: TGTGCCAGCAGCCAAGCTCGGGGGGCAGAGCCCCAGCATTTT

J gene: TRBJ1-2
clone size: .
D gene: .
V gene: TRBV18
CDR3 protein: CASSPPLVEAGYTF
CDR3 DNA: TGTGCCAGCTCACCACCCCTCGTCGAGGCTGGCTACACCTTC

J gene: TRBJ2-4
clone size: many
D gene: .
V gene: TRBV7-2
CDR3 protein: CASSNPDSLASGKNIQYF
CDR3 DNA: TGTGCCAGCAGCAATCCGGACAGCCTCGCGTCGGGCAAAAACATTCAGTACTTC

J gene: TRBJ2-1
clone size: many
D gene: .
V gene: TRBV12-3/TRBV12-4
CDR3 protein: CASSFTTNEQFF
CDR3 DNA: TGTGCCAGCAGTTTCACCACCAATGAGCAGTTCTTC

J gene: TRBJ2-1
clone size: many
D gene: TRBD2
V gene: TRBV19
CDR3 protein: CASSIFTAGDNEQFF
CDR3 DNA: TGTGCCAGTAGTATTTTTACAGCGGGAGACAATGAGCAGTTCTTC

J gene: TRBJ2-5
clone size: many
D gene: .
V gene: TRBV27
CDR3 protein: CASSLSMYQETQYF
CDR3 DNA: TGTGCCAGCAGTTTATCCATGTACCAAGAGACCCAGTACTTC

J gene: TRBJ2-3
clone size: few
D gene: .
V gene: TRBV9
CDR3 protein: CASSVELRATDTQYF
CDR3 DNA: TGTGCCAGCAGCGTCGAACTACGTGCCACAGATACGCAGTATTTT

J gene: TRBJ2-7
clone size: many
D gene: .
V gene: TRBV4-1
CDR3 protein: CASSHLGVYEQYF
CDR3 DNA: TGCGCCAGCAGCCACTTGGGGGTCTACGAGCAGTACTTC

J gene: TRBJ2-7
clone size: .
D gene: .
V gene: TRBV18
CDR3 protein: CASSLLDYSYEQYF
CDR3 DNA: TGTGCCAGCTCACTACTAGACTATTCCTACGAGCAGTACTTC

J gene: TRBJ1-2
clone size: .
D gene: TRBD1
V gene: TRBV5-4
CDR3 protein: CASSLVQGAGYTF
CDR3 DNA: TGTGCCAGCAGCTTGGTTCAGGGGGCTGGCTACACCTTC

J gene: TRBJ2-7
clone size: .
D gene: TRBD2
V gene: TRBV12-3/TRBV12-4
CDR3 protein: CASSLAGVSSCEQYF
CDR3 DNA: TGTGCCAGCAGTCTAGCGGGAGTTAGCTCCTGCGAGCAGTACTTC

J gene: TRBJ2-3
clone size: few
D gene: .
V gene: TRBV5-4
CDR3 protein: CASSFPLGGSTDTQYF
CDR3 DNA: TGTGCCAGCAGCTTCCCGTTAGGAGGGTCCACAGATACGCAGTATTTT

J gene: TRBJ1-2
clone size: many
D gene: .
V gene: TRBV7-2
CDR3 protein: CAGSFPGVTYYGYTF
CDR3 DNA: TGTGCCGGCAGCTTTCCCGGGGTTACCTACTATGGCTACACCTTC

J gene: TRBJ2-5
clone size: few
D gene: .
V gene: TRBV19
CDR3 protein: CASTPRESQETQYF
CDR3 DNA: TGTGCCAGTACCCCCCGGGAGTCCCAAGAGACCCAGTACTTC

J gene: TRBJ1-1
clone size: many
D gene: .
V gene: TRBV5-1
CDR3 protein: CASRGSTGNTEAFF
CDR3 DNA: TGCGCCAGCAGGGGATCGACGGGGAACACTGAAGCTTTCTTT

J gene: TRBJ2-1
clone size: many
D gene: TRBD1
V gene: TRBV28
CDR3 protein: CASSTTGTGYNEQFF
CDR3 DNA: TGTGCCAGCAGTACTACCGGGACAGGGTACAATGAGCAGTTCTTC

J gene: TRBJ2-3
clone size: .
D gene: .
V gene: TRBV5-8
CDR3 protein: CASSLVAQGRDTQYF
CDR3 DNA: TGTGCCAGCAGCTTGGTGGCACAGGGAAGAGATACGCAGTATTTT

J gene: TRBJ2-3
clone size: many
D gene: .
V gene: TRBV4-2
CDR3 protein: CASSRKSNVGTDTQYF
CDR3 DNA: TGTGCCAGCAGCCGGAAGAGTAACGTCGGCACAGATACGCAGTATTTT

J gene: TRBJ2-7
clone size: many
D gene: .
V gene: TRBV20-1
CDR3 protein: CSARRGETGTNEQYF
CDR3 DNA: TGCAGTGCTAGGAGGGGGGAAACCGGGACGAACGAGCAGTACTTC

J gene: TRBJ2-5
clone size: .
D gene: TRBD2
V gene: TRBV6-1
CDR3 protein: CASSQTSGIAHQYF
CDR3 DNA: TGTGCCAGCAGTCAAACTAGCGGGATTGCCCATCAGTACTTC

J gene: TRBJ2-1
clone size: many
D gene: TRBD1
V gene: TRBV19
CDR3 protein: CASNLPGQGLGNEQFF
CDR3 DNA: TGTGCCAGTAACCTCCCGGGACAGGGGCTGGGCAATGAGCAGTTCTTC

J gene: TRBJ2-7
clone size: many
D gene: TRBD2
V gene: TRBV6-2/TRBV6-3
CDR3 protein: CASSYFSGGRYEQYF
CDR3 DNA: TGTGCCAGCAGTTACTTTTCGGGGGGTCGGTACGAGCAGTACTTC

J gene: TRBJ2-1
clone size: many
D gene: TRBD1
V gene: TRBV15
CDR3 protein: CATSRTGQGYNEQFF
CDR3 DNA: TGTGCCACCAGCAGGACGGGACAGGGCTACAATGAGCAGTTCTTC

J gene: TRBJ1-5
clone size: many
D gene: .
V gene: TRBV19
CDR3 protein: CASTLAGGPQHF
CDR3 DNA: TGTGCCAGTACCCTCGCAGGTGGTCCCCAGCATTTT

J gene: TRBJ2-3
clone size: many
D gene: .
V gene: TRBV7-2
CDR3 protein: CASSLGRGTDTQYF
CDR3 DNA: TGTGCCAGCAGCTTAGGGCGTGGCACAGATACGCAGTATTTT

J gene: TRBJ1-1
clone size: many
D gene: .
V gene: TRBV2
CDR3 protein: CASSVGPPAGDNTEAFF
CDR3 DNA: TGTGCCAGCAGTGTAGGACCCCCGGCAGGGGATAACACTGAAGCTTTCTTT

J gene: TRBJ2-1
clone size: many
D gene: TRBD2
V gene: TRBV20-1
CDR3 protein: CSASGSASGRAGNNEQFF
CDR3 DNA: TGCAGTGCTAGTGGATCGGCTAGCGGGAGGGCCGGAAACAATGAGCAGTTCTTC